This T cell receptor (beta chain) was retrieved from a study of CD8 T cells in ankylosing spondylitis. General study points: Seemingly characteristic of ankylosing spondylitis blood was a TCR beta motif consisting of eight highly homologous variants. Clones linked to the disease showed a CD8+ phenotype. They occurred at relatively low frequencies in peripheral blood.

It was by quantitative 5'-RACE with molecular barcodes that TCR beta libraries were made. MiXCR, applied by TCRdb to the 5' RACE reads, yields one record per CDR3 protein. Counted here are around 230,000 distinct CDR3 sequences, about 9.1% occurring once; the ten biggest clones make up about 6.8%. A word on this clonotype: Its cognate antigen is unknown.

Looked up from germline, CDR1 is MNHEY and CDR2 is SVGEGT. The CDR3 consists of 21 residues. The source material was blood, either unsorted or a sorted T cell fraction (not recorded which). V gene TRBV6-2 or TRBV6-3 combines with J gene TRBJ1-2, with D maybe TRBD1 (5 bases). This receptor was taken from a male donor with ankylosing spondylitis or in good health (not recorded which). DNA for the CDR3: TGTGCGGCCCTTGGTCCCCTTTCGACAGCCACATGGGGAGGGCCAACCATTGGCTACACCTTC. Amino acid sequence: CAALGPLSTATWGGPTIGYTF.